The clone carrying this T cell receptor beta chain appeared once. No antigen is known for it. The data are from a study of cytomegalovirus exposure and HLA in healthy donors. Study-level points and caveats: Later analysis identified a missense DCLRE1C variant that was linked to TCR beta V- and J-gene trimming. Across donors, sequencing depth was assumed by presence/absence analyses to be roughly uniform.

PCR employed 60 Vbeta and 13 Jbeta primers. Data came from immunoSEQ multiplex PCR; TCRdb stores just in-frame clones and leaves some out. The sample carries fewer than 60,000 clones, approximately 82% recorded once. The CDR3 is 14 residues long. From germline, CDR1 is SQVTM and CDR2 ANQGSEA. V was pared by 6 bases and J by 2 bases, with 7 bases of the junction left unmatched. This sequence joins TRBV29-1 and TRBJ1-1, with 9 positions matching TRBD1. This clonotype was sampled from a man aged 45 to 65 in good health and CMV-seronegative. The specimen was PBMCs. For the CDR3, the DNA is TGCAGCGTAGCCTACAGGGGGCCTAACACTGAAGCTTTCTTT. This codes for CSVAYRGPNTEAFF.